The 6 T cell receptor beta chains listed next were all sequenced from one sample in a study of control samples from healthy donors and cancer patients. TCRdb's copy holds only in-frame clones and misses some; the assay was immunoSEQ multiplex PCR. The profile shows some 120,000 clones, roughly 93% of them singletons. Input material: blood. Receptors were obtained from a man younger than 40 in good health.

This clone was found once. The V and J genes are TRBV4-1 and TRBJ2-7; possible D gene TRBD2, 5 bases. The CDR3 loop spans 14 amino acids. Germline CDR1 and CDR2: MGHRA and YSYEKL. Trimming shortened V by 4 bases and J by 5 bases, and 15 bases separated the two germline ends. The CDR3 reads CASSPGALAHEQYF. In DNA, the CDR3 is TGCGCCAGCAGCCCCGGCGCCCTAGCCCACGAGCAGTACTTC.

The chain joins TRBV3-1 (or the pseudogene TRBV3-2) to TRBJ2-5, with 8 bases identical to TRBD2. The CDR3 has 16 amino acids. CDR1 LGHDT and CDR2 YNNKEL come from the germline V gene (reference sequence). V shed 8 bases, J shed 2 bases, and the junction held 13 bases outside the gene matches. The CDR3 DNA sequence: TGTGCCAGCCAGACTCTGGCGGGGGGTTATCAAGAGACCCAGTACTTC. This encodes CASQTLAGGYQETQYF.

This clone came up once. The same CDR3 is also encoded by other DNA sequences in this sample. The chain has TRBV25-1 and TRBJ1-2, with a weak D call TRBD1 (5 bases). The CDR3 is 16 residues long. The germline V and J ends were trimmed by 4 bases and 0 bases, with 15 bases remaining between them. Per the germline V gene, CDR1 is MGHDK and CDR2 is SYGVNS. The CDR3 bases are TGTGCCAGCAGTGGCCGGGCAGGGACTTCTAACTATGGCTACACCTTC. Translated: CASSGRAGTSNYGYTF.

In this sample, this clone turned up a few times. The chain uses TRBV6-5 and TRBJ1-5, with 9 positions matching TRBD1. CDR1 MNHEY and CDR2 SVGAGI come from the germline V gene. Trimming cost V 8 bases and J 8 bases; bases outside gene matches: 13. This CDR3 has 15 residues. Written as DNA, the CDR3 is TGTGCCAGCGCCAGGACAGGGGAGAACGGGGAGCCCCAGCATTTT. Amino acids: CASARTGENGEPQHF.

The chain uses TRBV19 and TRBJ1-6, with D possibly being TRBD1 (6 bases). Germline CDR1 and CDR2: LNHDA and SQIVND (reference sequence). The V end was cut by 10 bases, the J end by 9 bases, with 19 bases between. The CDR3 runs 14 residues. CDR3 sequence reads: CATATGNLRSPLHF. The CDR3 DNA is TGTGCCACTGCCACAGGGAATCTGCGTTCACCCCTCCACTTT. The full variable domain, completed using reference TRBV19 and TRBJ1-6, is DGGITQSPKYLFRKEGQNVTLSCEQNLNHDAMYWYRQDPGQGLRLIYYSQIVNDFQKGDIAEGYSVSREKKESFPLTVTSAQKNPTAFYLCATATGNLRSPLHFGNGTRLTVT.

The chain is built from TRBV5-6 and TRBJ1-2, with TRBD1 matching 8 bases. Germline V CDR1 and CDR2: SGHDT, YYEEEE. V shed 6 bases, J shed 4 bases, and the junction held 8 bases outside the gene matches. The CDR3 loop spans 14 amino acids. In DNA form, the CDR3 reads TGTGCCAGCAACCTCAGGGGGCGCCCCTATGGCTACACCTTC. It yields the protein CASNLRGRPYGYTF. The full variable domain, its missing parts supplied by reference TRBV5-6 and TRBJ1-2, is DAGVTQSPTHLIKTRGQQVTLRCSPKSGHDTVSWYQQALGQGPQFIFQYYEEEERQRGNFPDRFSGHQFPNYSSELNVNALLLGDSALYLCASNLRGRPYGYTFGSGTRLTVV.